Listed below are T cell receptor beta chains from one sample, sequenced in a study of blood T cell repertoires in COVID-19. Measured with immunoSEQ multiplex PCR; TCRdb has only the in-frame clones, and not every one. The sample contains around 100,000 clones, roughly 92% of which appear only once. The sample comprised peripheral blood. All receptors derive from a man aged 55 to 70 with acute or convalescent COVID-19. Both conserved end residues are part of each CDR3. The order of the fields is V gene, J gene, clone size, D gene, CDR3 DNA, CDR3 protein. D genes are given only for firm matches. Not every row has a clone size; where given, it reads once, few, many or a size class.

V: TRBV7-9; J: TRBJ1-1; size: .; D: TRBD1; DNA: TGTGCCAGCAGCTCAGGAGAGACAGGGCGGAGCACTGAAGCTTTCTTT; CDR3: CASSSGETGRSTEAFF
V: TRBV11-3; J: TRBJ1-1; size: .; D: .; DNA: TGTGCCAGCACCATAAAGACAGGAGCGAACACTGAAGCTTTCTTT; CDR3: CASTIKTGANTEAFF
V: TRBV5-1; J: TRBJ2-3; size: .; D: TRBD2; DNA: TGCGCCAGCAGCTTGGATAGCGGGCCCCCCACAGATACGCAGTATTTT; CDR3: CASSLDSGPPTDTQYF
V: TRBV28; J: TRBJ2-7; size: few; D: .; DNA: TGTGCCAGCAACCGGAGAGCCTCCTACGAGCAGTACTTC; CDR3: CASNRRASYEQYF
V: TRBV19; J: TRBJ1-1; size: .; D: .; DNA: TGTGCCAGTAGTCCGCAGGGTGGGAACACTGAAGCTTTCTTT; CDR3: CASSPQGGNTEAFF
V: TRBV28; J: TRBJ1-1; size: .; D: TRBD1; DNA: TGTGCCAGCAGAATAGGGACAGGGGGCGGTCCGGGGACTGAAGCTTTCTTT; CDR3: CASRIGTGGGPGTEAFF
V: TRBV6-4; J: TRBJ1-6; size: .; D: TRBD1; DNA: TGTGCCAGCAGTATCGACAGGGTGGATTCACCCCTCCACTTT; CDR3: CASSIDRVDSPLHF
V: TRBV7-6; J: TRBJ2-1; size: once; D: TRBD2; DNA: TGTGCCAGCAGCTTACTAGCGGCGCCCCGGAATGAGCAGTTCTTC; CDR3: CASSLLAAPRNEQFF
V: TRBV19; J: TRBJ1-1; size: .; D: .; DNA: TGTGCCAGTAGTCTGAGCGGTGAAAACACTGAAGCTTTCTTT; CDR3: CASSLSGENTEAFF
V: TRBV12-3/TRBV12-4; J: TRBJ1-2; size: .; D: .; DNA: TGTGCCAGCAAGAGCAACCTTAACTATGGCTACACCTTC; CDR3: CASKSNLNYGYTF
V: TRBV28; J: TRBJ2-2; size: few; D: TRBD2; DNA: TGTGCCAGCAGTTCCTGGGCCCTAGCGGGAGGGCCCGGGGAGCTGTTTTTT; CDR3: CASSSWALAGGPGELFF
V: TRBV19; J: TRBJ2-2; size: .; D: TRBD2; DNA: TGTGCCAGTAGCCCTAAGGCGACTAGCGGGAGTAGAGGAGGCGGGGAGCTGTTTTTT; CDR3: CASSPKATSGSRGGGELFF
V: TRBV7-9; J: TRBJ1-1; size: .; D: TRBD1; DNA: TGTGCCAGCAGTCGACGACAGGGGTCGTCTGAAGCTTTCTTT; CDR3: CASSRRQGSSEAFF
V: TRBV18; J: TRBJ2-3; size: .; D: .; DNA: TGTGCCAGCTCACCAGGGCGGGACCTCACAGATACGCAGTATTTT; CDR3: CASSPGRDLTDTQYF
V: TRBV24-1; J: TRBJ2-3; size: .; D: TRBD2; DNA: TGTGCCACCAGTCAATCGCGGGGGACAGATACGCAGTATTTT; CDR3: CATSQSRGTDTQYF
V: TRBV18; J: TRBJ1-5; size: .; D: TRBD1; DNA: TGTGCCAGCTCACCACAACAGGGGGGGAGCAATCAGCCCCAGCATTTT; CDR3: CASSPQQGGSNQPQHF
V: TRBV5-1; J: TRBJ1-1; size: .; D: .; DNA: TGCGCCAGCAGCTTGGCCAACAGCCGACACACTGAAGCTTTCTTT; CDR3: CASSLANSRHTEAFF
V: TRBV11-2; J: TRBJ2-2; size: .; D: TRBD1; DNA: TGTGCCAGCAGCACCCGACAGGGGGGGACCGGGGAGCTGTTTTTT; CDR3: CASSTRQGGTGELFF
V: TRBV21-1; J: TRBJ1-2; size: .; D: .; DNA: TGTGCCAGCAGCAATGGAAAGCGCCGGGACAGGATCCTCCGGGGGGGCTACACCTTC; CDR3: CASSNGKRRDRILRGGYTF
V: TRBV2; J: TRBJ1-6; size: .; D: .; DNA: TGTGCCAGCAGGGTCACGGATAATTCACCCCTCCACTTT; CDR3: CASRVTDNSPLHF
V: TRBV5-1; J: TRBJ1-1; size: .; D: .; DNA: TGCGCCAGCAGCTTGTATAGGAACACTGAAGCTTTCTTT; CDR3: CASSLYRNTEAFF
V: TRBV5-1; J: TRBJ2-3; size: .; D: .; DNA: TGCGCCAGCAGCTTGAGGGGTTGGGTAGCGGAGAGCACAGATACGCAGTATTTT; CDR3: CASSLRGWVAESTDTQYF
V: TRBV7-3; J: TRBJ1-2; size: .; D: .; DNA: TGTGCCAGCAGCTCCGGGGGTAGCTATGGCTACACCTTC; CDR3: CASSSGGSYGYTF
V: TRBV7-9; J: TRBJ2-3; size: few; D: TRBD1; DNA: TGTGCCAGCAGCGTTTTGTGGACAGGAAGCACAGATACGCAGTATTTT; CDR3: CASSVLWTGSTDTQYF
V: TRBV7-2; J: TRBJ1-6; size: .; D: TRBD1; DNA: TGTGCCAGCAGCTACGGACAGGGAGGGACTTCACCCCTCCACTTT; CDR3: CASSYGQGGTSPLHF
V: TRBV7-8; J: TRBJ2-3; size: .; D: TRBD2; DNA: TGTGCCAGCAGCTTAGTAGCGGGAGAAGGCACAGATACGCAGTATTTT; CDR3: CASSLVAGEGTDTQYF
V: TRBV6-5; J: TRBJ2-3; size: .; D: TRBD1; DNA: TGTGCCAGCAGTTTAGGGACAGGCACAGATACGCAGTATTTT; CDR3: CASSLGTGTDTQYF
V: TRBV2; J: TRBJ1-6; size: .; D: TRBD1; DNA: TGTGCCAGCGGGACGGGACAGGGACTGGAACCCCTCCACTTT; CDR3: CASGTGQGLEPLHF
V: TRBV4-1; J: TRBJ2-3; size: .; D: TRBD2; DNA: TGCGCCAGCAGCCAAGAGCCTAGCGGGAGGCCAGGAGATACGCAGTATTTT; CDR3: CASSQEPSGRPGDTQYF